This TCR beta chain was captured in a study of T-cell memory formation after mild COVID-19. Study background: In these data, TCR clusters were largely donor specific.

This clonotype was picked up a small number of times. CDR1 is LGHDT, CDR2 YNNKEL, per germline (reference sequence). V lost 6 bases and J lost 0, with 20 bases in between. This CDR3 is built from 17 residues. TCRdb re-called the 5' RACE reads with MiXCR, one entry per CDR3 protein. The sample records roughly 480,000 distinct CDR3 sequences, about 23% being singletons. This sequence originates from an adult woman who had mild COVID-19 (a few samples of this study predate the infection). Cell type and time point are not known. Sample: PBMCs or a T cell subset sorted from them (not recorded which). The chain links TRBV3-1 to TRBJ2-5; possibly TRBD1 for D (6 bases). The DNA of the CDR3 is TGTGCCAGCAGACTCCTACTGACAGGACCGTACCAAGAGACCCAGTACTTC. It codes for CASRLLLTGPYQETQYF.